This T cell receptor (beta chain) was sequenced during a study of T cells in Graves' hyperthyroidism and ophthalmopathy. The investigators amplified TCR beta CDR3 regions from RNA transcripts. A set of HTBI primers served as the primers for a first-round RT-PCR of the TCR CDR3. TCRdb used MiXCR to reprocess the multiplex PCR reads, holding one entry per CDR3 protein. This table has under 300,000 distinct CDR3 sequences, approximately 13% appearing once. The study's findings and limits: Ophthalmopathy was model-predicted a median about 6 months pre-onset. Blood also contained most expanded thyroid clonotypes above 0.001.

This clonotype appeared many times. Its antigen is currently unknown. The diagnostic basis comprised clinical symptoms, serum thyroxine and TRAb, thyroid ultrasound and orbital computed tomography. The receptor's source is a woman aged 40 to 50 with Graves' hyperthyroidism. Sequences were obtained from blood.

CDR3 in DNA: TGTGCCAGCAGTGAAGCTGAGGGACTAGGATACCTCAATGAGCAGTTCTTC. Protein sequence: CASSEAEGLGYLNEQFF. V gene TRBV6-1 combines with J gene TRBJ2-1, with TRBD2 identical over 8 bases. This CDR3 spans 17 amino acids. V shed 0 bases and J 6 bases; nucleotides not matched to a gene: 10. Germline lookup yields CDR1 MNHNS and CDR2 SASEGT.